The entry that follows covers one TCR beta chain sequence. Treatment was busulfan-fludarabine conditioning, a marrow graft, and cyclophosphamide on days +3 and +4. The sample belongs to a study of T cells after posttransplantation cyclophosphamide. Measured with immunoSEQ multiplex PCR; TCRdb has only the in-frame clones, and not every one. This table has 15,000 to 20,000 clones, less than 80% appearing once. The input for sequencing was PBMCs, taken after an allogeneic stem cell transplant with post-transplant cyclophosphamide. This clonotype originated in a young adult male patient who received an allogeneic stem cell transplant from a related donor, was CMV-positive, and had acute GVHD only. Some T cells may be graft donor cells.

This CDR3 is CASSQGTVPNEKLFF. The CDR3 DNA reads as TGTGCCAGCAGTCAGGGGACAGTTCCTAATGAAAAACTGTTTTTT. The chain links TRBV28 to TRBJ1-4, with TRBD1 matching 7 bases. Looked up from germline, CDR1 is MDHEN and CDR2 is SYDVKM. V trimming: 5 bases; J trimming: 3 bases; junction bases outside the gene matches: 6. There are 15 residues in the CDR3.